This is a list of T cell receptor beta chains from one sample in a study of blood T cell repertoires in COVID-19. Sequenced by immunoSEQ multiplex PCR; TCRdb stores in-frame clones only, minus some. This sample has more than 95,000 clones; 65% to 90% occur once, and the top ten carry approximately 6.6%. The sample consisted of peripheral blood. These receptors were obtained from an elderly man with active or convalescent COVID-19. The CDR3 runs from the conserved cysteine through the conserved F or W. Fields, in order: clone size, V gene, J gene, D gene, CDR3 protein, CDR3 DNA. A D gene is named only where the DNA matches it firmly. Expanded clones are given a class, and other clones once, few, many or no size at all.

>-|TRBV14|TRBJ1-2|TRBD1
CASSHTGQGLGYTF
TGTGCCAGCAGCCATACGGGACAGGGGCTTGGCTACACCTTC
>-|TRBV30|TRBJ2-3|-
CAWTPQGTQYF
TGTGCCTGGACGCCCCAGGGAACGCAGTATTTT
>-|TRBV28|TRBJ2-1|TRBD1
CASRAGTGDYNEQFF
TGTGCCAGCAGGGCCGGGACAGGGGATTACAATGAGCAGTTCTTC
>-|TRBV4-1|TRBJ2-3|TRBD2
CASSPLAAQPPYTDTQYF
TGCGCCAGCAGCCCTCTAGCGGCCCAGCCCCCCTACACAGATACGCAGTATTTT
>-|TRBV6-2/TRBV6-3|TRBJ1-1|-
CASSYMSPRNTEAFF
TGTGCCAGCAGTTACATGTCCCCGAGGAACACTGAAGCTTTCTTT
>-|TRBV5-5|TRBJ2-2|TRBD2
CASSLERETTGELFF
TGTGCCAGCAGCTTAGAGCGGGAGACCACCGGGGAGCTGTTTTTT
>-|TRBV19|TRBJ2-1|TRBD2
CASRLAGGHEQFF
TGTGCCAGTAGACTAGCGGGGGGGCACGAGCAGTTCTTC
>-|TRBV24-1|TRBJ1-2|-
CATSFGVNYGYTF
TGTGCCACCAGTTTCGGGGTAAACTATGGCTACACCTTC
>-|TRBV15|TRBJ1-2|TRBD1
CATSRDGQARYGYTF
TGTGCCACCAGCAGAGATGGACAGGCTAGGTATGGCTACACCTTC
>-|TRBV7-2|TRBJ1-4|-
CASSLGGLAEKLFF
TGTGCCAGCAGCTTAGGAGGGCTGGCTGAAAAACTGTTTTTT
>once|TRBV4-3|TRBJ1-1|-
CASSQGGLNTEAFF
TGCGCCAGCAGCCAGGGGGGATTGAACACTGAAGCTTTCTTT
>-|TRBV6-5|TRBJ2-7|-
CASSPSLRSTEQYF
TGTGCCAGCAGTCCCTCCCTCAGGTCTACCGAGCAGTACTTC
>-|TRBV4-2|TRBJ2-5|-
CASSQAVQGRQETQYF
TGTGCCAGCAGCCAAGCGGTGCAGGGGCGGCAAGAGACCCAGTACTTC
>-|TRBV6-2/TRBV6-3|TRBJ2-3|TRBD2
CASSLGLAQVRRTDTQYF
TGTGCCAGCAGCCTGGGACTAGCGCAGGTTCGGCGCACAGATACGCAGTATTTT
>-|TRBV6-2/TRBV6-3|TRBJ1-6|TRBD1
CASRYGTANSPLHF
TGTGCCAGCAGGTACGGGACAGCGAATTCACCCCTCCACTTT
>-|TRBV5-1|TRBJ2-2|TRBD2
CASRAGTSVGELFF
TGCGCCAGCAGAGCCGGGACTAGTGTCGGGGAGCTGTTTTTT
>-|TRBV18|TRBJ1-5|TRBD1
CASSPETGTDQPQHF
TGTGCCAGCTCACCTGAAACCGGGACAGATCAGCCCCAGCATTTT
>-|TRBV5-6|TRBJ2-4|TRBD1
CASSLGTGIDIQYF
TGTGCCAGCAGCTTGGGGACAGGGATAGACATTCAGTACTTC
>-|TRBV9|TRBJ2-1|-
CASSVGGHRANEQFF
TGTGCCAGCAGCGTAGGCGGCCACAGGGCCAATGAGCAGTTCTTC
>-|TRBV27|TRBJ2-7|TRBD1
CASSNRGEQYF
TGTGCCAGCAGTAACAGGGGCGAGCAGTACTTC
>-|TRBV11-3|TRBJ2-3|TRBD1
CASSLTLGGITDTQYF
TGTGCCAGCAGCTTAACTTTAGGGGGCATCACAGATACGCAGTATTTT
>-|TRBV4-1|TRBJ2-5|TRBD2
CASSQGTSGRSETQYF
TGCGCCAGCAGCCAAGGGACTAGCGGGAGATCAGAGACCCAGTACTTC
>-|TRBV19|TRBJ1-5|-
CASSTTRQVVNQPQHF
TGTGCCAGTAGTACCACACGACAGGTGGTCAATCAGCCCCAGCATTTT
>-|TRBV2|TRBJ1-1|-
CASTLNREWTEAFF
TGTGCCAGCACTCTGAACCGTGAGTGGACTGAAGCTTTCTTT
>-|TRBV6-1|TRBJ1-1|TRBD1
CASSEWGTVSAFF
TGTGCCAGCAGTGAGTGGGGGACAGTTTCCGCTTTCTTT
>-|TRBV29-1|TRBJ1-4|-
CSVRGGTNEKLFF
TGCAGCGTAAGGGGAGGAACTAATGAAAAACTGTTTTTT
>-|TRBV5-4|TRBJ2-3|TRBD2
CASRGLATPQADTQYF
TGTGCCAGCAGGGGACTAGCGACCCCACAGGCAGATACGCAGTATTTT
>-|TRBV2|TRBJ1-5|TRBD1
CASRGQIAGNQPQHF
TGTGCCAGCAGGGGACAGATTGCGGGTAATCAGCCCCAGCATTTT
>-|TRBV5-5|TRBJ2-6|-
CASSDVRGRTGANVLTF
TGTGCCAGCAGCGACGTCCGGGGGAGAACTGGGGCCAACGTCCTGACTTTC
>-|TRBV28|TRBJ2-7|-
CASSRGSYEQYF
TGTGCCAGCAGTAGGGGGAGTTACGAGCAGTACTTC
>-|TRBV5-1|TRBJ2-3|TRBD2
CASSVSGRGTDTQYF
TGCGCCAGCAGCGTTAGCGGGAGGGGCACAGATACGCAGTATTTT
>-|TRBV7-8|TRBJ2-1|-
CASSFNQGSYNEQFF
TGTGCCAGCAGCTTTAACCAGGGATCCTACAATGAGCAGTTCTTC
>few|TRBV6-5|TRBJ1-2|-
CASSPHIQGHYGYTF
TGTGCCAGCAGTCCACATATCCAGGGCCACTATGGCTACACCTTC
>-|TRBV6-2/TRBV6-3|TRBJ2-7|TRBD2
CASSRLAGVSYEQYF
TGTGCCAGCAGTCGACTAGCGGGGGTCTCCTACGAGCAGTACTTC
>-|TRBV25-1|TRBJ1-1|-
CASRPPGVNTEAFF
TGTGCCAGCAGACCCCCCGGGGTGAACACTGAAGCTTTCTTT
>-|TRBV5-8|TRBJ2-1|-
CASSFNGYNEQFF
TGTGCCAGCAGCTTTAACGGGTACAATGAGCAGTTCTTC
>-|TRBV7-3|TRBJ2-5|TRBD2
CASSPAGGEMETQYF
TGTGCCAGCAGCCCCGCGGGGGGCGAGATGGAGACCCAGTACTTC
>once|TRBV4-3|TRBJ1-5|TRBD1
CASSQDQAGGLGSQPQHF
TGCGCCAGCAGCCAAGATCAGGCAGGGGGTCTTGGTAGTCAGCCCCAGCATTTT
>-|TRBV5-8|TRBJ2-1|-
CASSVGTLNNEQFF
TGTGCCAGCAGCGTTGGGACACTTAACAATGAGCAGTTCTTC
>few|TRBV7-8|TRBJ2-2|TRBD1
CASSRQGYTGELFF
TGTGCCAGCAGCCGACAGGGGTACACCGGGGAGCTGTTTTTT
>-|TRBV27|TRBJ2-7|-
CASSLIGQYEQYF
TGTGCCAGCAGTTTAATTGGCCAGTACGAGCAGTACTTC
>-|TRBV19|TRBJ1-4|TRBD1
CASTHTGGHEKLFF
TGTGCCAGTACCCACACAGGGGGCCACGAAAAACTGTTTTTT